These T cell receptor beta chains were read from a single sample in a study of cytomegalovirus exposure and HLA in healthy donors. Libraries were prepared by immunoSEQ multiplex PCR; TCRdb keeps only in-frame clonotypes and omits some of them. The sample has over 150,000 clones, over 70% seen once. The sequenced material came from PBMCs. These receptors originate from a woman between 45 and 60 years old in good health and CMV-seropositive. Both conserved end residues are part of each CDR3. D genes are given only for firm matches. Part of the rows lack a size; the others show once, few, many or a class for expanded clones.

clone_size v_call d_call cdr3_aa
. TRBV30 TRBD2 CAWTSGAQETQYF
. TRBV6-5 . CASSKQKPGNTIYF
. TRBV7-9 . CASSLGAPSVNTIYF
. TRBV27 TRBD2 CASSLVLTSGTYEQYF
once TRBV6-1 TRBD1 CAIGDRATTEAFF
. TRBV5-6 . CASSLGDLSEKLFF
. TRBV11-1 TRBD1 CASSSQGASGTEAFF
. TRBV30 . CAWSVRSGNGYTF
. TRBV7-9 TRBD2 CASSSEGLAGGRDTQYF
. TRBV6-1 . CATHRGGGYEQYF
. TRBV5-1 TRBD2 CASSLSGGTDTQYF
once TRBV7-2 TRBD2 CASLPGGSTYNEQFF
. TRBV7-9 . CASSPGWGANTGELFF
. TRBV7-9 TRBD1 CASSLGTGENTIYF
few TRBV5-6 . CASTLHTGNTEAFF
. TRBV19 . CASTTSLGSTGELFF
. TRBV6-6 TRBD1 CASRGGQENQPQHF
. TRBV5-1 . CASSPDPAGNSYNEQFF
few TRBV6-5 TRBD1 CASSYNRGDTEAFF
. TRBV4-1 TRBD2 CASSPRWGLAGQETQYF
. TRBV11-3 TRBD1 CASSPGTGSVTDTQYF
. TRBV19 . CASSISVLAPYEQYF
. TRBV28 . CASSPLLGASTDTQYF
. TRBV6-6 TRBD1 CASSLQGRQDEKLFF
. TRBV5-4 TRBD2 CASSSGTSGREQYF
. TRBV4-3 TRBD2 CASSQMGLAGGGANEQFF
. TRBV18 . CASSTIWGGNEKLFF
. TRBV30 TRBD1 CAWSGGQGSLTYNEQFF
. TRBV29-1 TRBD1 CSVATGGRGDTQYF
. TRBV27 TRBD1 CASSFAGTGVASEQFF
few TRBV5-3 . CARSLVGRVDYGYTF
. TRBV18 . CASSPPTREGPGELFF
. TRBV6-1 TRBD2 CASSLTSGSSYEQYF
. TRBV2 . CASTESQANEKLFF
. TRBV30 . CAWSVRRVAGYNEQFF
. TRBV6-1 TRBD2 CASSERGGPDEQFF
. TRBV28 TRBD1 CASSFGGRGHLNYGYTF
. TRBV2 TRBD2 CALFGLAGDEQFF
. TRBV6-5 . CASSYFSLVRDTQYF
. TRBV7-9 . CASSSESFTDTQYF
once TRBV7-2 TRBD1 CASSFRGPGNTEAFF
once TRBV7-9 . CASSLTPSSYNEQFF
. TRBV7-2 TRBD2 CASSLSLAGGSYEQYF
. TRBV4-1 . CASSQEAATNEKLFF
. TRBV6-6 . CASRRSEAFF
once TRBV19 . CASSILQGPEAFF
. TRBV9 . CASSGGGDNSHEQYF
once TRBV7-6 TRBD2 CASSPRTSSETDTQYF
. TRBV30 . CALRGSNYGYTF
. TRBV19 . CASKELGEEKLFF
. TRBV6-6 TRBD1 CASSPSSTGASYGYTF
. TRBV5-4 TRBD2 CASSRPLAGAVDTQYF
. TRBV6-5 TRBD2 CASSWEGTSTGELFF
. TRBV14 TRBD2 CASSLTSGSPTNNEQFF
. TRBV27 TRBD2 CASSRPGLAGGRETQYF
. TRBV7-2 . CASSLQGGKGTGELFF
. TRBV4-3 . CASSQDSRPTYEQYF